Below are 9 T cell receptor beta chains sequenced from a single sample in a study of cytomegalovirus exposure and HLA in healthy donors. Using immunoSEQ multiplex PCR, the repertoire was profiled, and TCRdb retains in-frame clones only, with some absent. The sample gives some 130,000 clones, roughly 90% of which show up once; just under 6.5% is in the top ten. The sample consisted of PBMCs. The receptor set was obtained from a woman under 30 in good health and CMV-seropositive.

The CDR3 bases are TGCGCCAGCAGCCAGTTAGACAGAGAGAACACTGAAGCTTTCTTT. This codes for CASSQLDRENTEAFF. The V and J genes are TRBV4-1 and TRBJ1-1, with a possible D match to TRBD1 (5 bases). The CDR3 loop spans 15 amino acids. V lost 3 bases and J 1 base, leaving 12 bases between the germline ends. Germline lookup yields CDR1 MGHRA and CDR2 YSYEKL.

The CDR3 here is CAIMGGTSYEQYF. For the CDR3, the DNA is TGTGCCATCATGGGGGGTACCTCCTACGAGCAGTACTTC. The chain uses TRBV10-3 and TRBJ2-7, with D possibly being TRBD2 (6 bases). The CDR3 is 13 amino acids. Germline CDR1 ENHRY, CDR2 SYGVKD. Trimming stripped 7 bases from V and 0 bases from J, with 10 bases between.

The chain carries TRBV7-2 and TRBJ1-3; D gene uncertain. Between the trimmed V and J ends, which lost 0 bases and 0 bases, there was a span of 9 bases. The CDR3 runs 16 residues. Germline CDR1 reads SGHTA; CDR2 reads FQGNSA. Here the CDR3 DNA reads TGTGCCAGCAGCTTAGCCCCCCGGAGCTCTGGAAACACCATATATTTT. It yields the protein CASSLAPRSSGNTIYF.

This chain links TRBV19 with TRBJ1-1; 8 nucleotides agree with TRBD1. Germline-derived CDR1 and CDR2 are LNHDA and SQIVND (reference sequence). This CDR3 contains 15 residues. Losses at the gene ends were 9 bases for V and 7 bases for J; bases not matched to a gene: 16. For the CDR3, the DNA is TGTGCCAGCGGACAGGGTCGCGTGATTGACAGTGAAGCTTTCTTT. Translating it yields CASGQGRVIDSEAFF. The whole variable domain, filled in from reference TRBV19 and TRBJ1-1, reads DGGITQSPKYLFRKEGQNVTLSCEQNLNHDAMYWYRQDPGQGLRLIYYSQIVNDFQKGDIAEGYSVSREKKESFPLTVTSAQKNPTAFYLCASGQGRVIDSEAFFGQGTRLTVV.

The chain couples TRBV10-3 to TRBJ2-1; 11 positions match TRBD2. The CDR3 has 15 residues. Germline CDR1 reads ENHRY; CDR2 reads SYGVKD. Trimming at V came to 6 bases and at J to 6 bases, leaving 7 bases not matched to a gene. CDR3: CAISQTSGVINEQFF. CDR3 sequence (DNA): TGTGCCATCAGCCAGACTAGCGGGGTGATCAATGAGCAGTTCTTC.

The J gene is TRBJ1-5, the V gene TRBV9; 8 nucleotides match TRBD1. CDR3 length: 15 residues. The germline V gene encodes CDR1 SGDLS and CDR2 YYNGEE. After removal of 3 bases from V and 4 bases from J, the junction contained 6 bases not matched to a gene. The CDR3 reads CASSAGTGLNQPQHF. The CDR3 bases are TGTGCCAGCAGCGCCGGGACAGGCCTTAATCAGCCCCAGCATTTT.

V usage is TRBV12-5 and J usage is TRBJ2-2; the D is unclear. CDR3 length: 14 residues. V lost 1 base to trimming and J lost 6 bases, with 9 bases between them. The germline V gene encodes CDR1 LGHNT and CDR2 FRNRAP. CDR3 in amino acids: CASGLAYRSGELFF. The DNA for the CDR3 is TGTGCTAGTGGTTTGGCCTATCGTTCCGGGGAGCTGTTTTTT.

The rearrangement uses TRBV30 and TRBJ1-2, with 9 bases aligning to TRBD1. This CDR3 region has 13 residues. CDR1 and CDR2 from the germline V gene are GTSNPN and SVGIG (reference sequence). V gave up 2 bases and J gave up 6 bases; unmatched junction bases: 4. DNA of the CDR3: TGTGCCTGGAGTCTTGGGACAGGGAATGGCTACACCTTC. Its translation is CAWSLGTGNGYTF.

The sample holds one count of this clone. The V call is TRBV7-2, the J call TRBJ1-2, with 10 bases fitting TRBD1. V gave up 1 base and J gave up 5 bases; unmatched junction bases: 7. The CDR3 extends over 16 amino acids. Germline V gene data show CDR1 as SGHTA and CDR2 as FQGNSA. The CDR3 region has the DNA TGTGCCAGCAGCTTAGTCAGGACAGGGGGGGGGTATGGCTACACCTTC. It specifies CASSLVRTGGGYGYTF.